Reported below is one T cell receptor (beta chain). Its antigen is not yet known. At one end, the junction sequence differs from germline, possibly due to a read error. Naive CD8 T cell libraries were made from around 18,000 to 910,000 sorted cells using 10%, 30% or 50% of purified RNA. Naive CD8 T cells were FACS-sorted as CD8+CD4-CCR7+CD45RA+ on a BD FACSAria II into RLT Plus buffer. To test detection sensitivity, Jurkat RNA equal to over nine TCR copies was added to samples of roughly 18,000-1,100,000 naive CD8 T cells. Enrichment of CD8 T cells was done with RosetteSep CD8+ T Cell Enrichment Cocktail plus Ficoll-Paque, and ACK red cell lysis came afterward. Based on the germline V gene (reference sequence), the CDR1 and CDR2 sequences are LGHDT and YNNKEL. The CDR3 holds 15 amino acids from the cysteine to the phenylalanine. The entry retains the CDR3 DNA only, 45 bases that are in frame from base 1.

This sample stems from a study of molecular identifiers for immune sequencing clone quantification listed by TCRdb under 2018. At the level of the whole study: For a replicate experiment, RNA from roughly 18,000 or 92,000 naive CD8 T cells was divided into five aliquots, and four of the five aliquots were sequenced. This methods study benchmarked molecular-identifier clustering-based TCR repertoire sequencing (MIDCIRS) and TCR RNA copy counting, using CD8 T cells to do so.

Results and caveats for the whole study, not just this receptor: Spiked-in Jurkat TCR RNA equal to a single cell's worth was reported to be detectable even within 1,200,000 naive CD8 T cells. Highly expanded clone sizes could be underestimated if identical TCR molecules share a barcode. In CMV-specific effector cells, over 98% of molecules were held by clones above 20 RNA copies, whereas under 1% of molecules were held by such clones in naive cells. Without barcode sub-clustering, chimeric consensus sequences inflated TCR diversity; chimeras reached as high as 47%. Spiked-in Jurkat TCR RNA (approximately eleven copies' worth), which is not part of the donor repertoire, was contained in the naive libraries. Modeling indicated approximately 3.1 TCR RNA copies recovered per cell, compared with approximately 10 by digital PCR, which implies a capture efficiency of around 29%.

Preparation of the library involved PCR. These reads were obtained on a NextSeq 500. Bulk TCR libraries were prepared as previously described, using TCR primers listed in Table S5. Total RNA was purified with the Qiagen AllPrep DNA/RNA kit. Before analysis, reads from multiple sequencing runs of the same library were pooled. The source study handled its data this way. Reads were retained only if their TCR constant sequence matched exactly, and those retained reads were trimmed to 150 nt and grouped according to their 12-nt molecular barcodes. Reads in each barcode group were sub-clustered using a 15% Levenshtein threshold, and a quality-weighted consensus sequence was built for each RNA molecule. Non-functional sequences were excluded, and lower-count sequences lying one edit away from another sequence were also excluded. On the basis of fitting two negative binomial distributions, barcode sub-clusters with fewer than 20% of the maximum read count were discarded. The public reads were reanalyzed by TCRdb: fastp trimming at Q25, MiXCR alignment, in-frame beta chains only. Every entry covers one CDR3 protein and lists the most common genes and DNA from its rows. In this record, the V and J calls reflect TCRdb's handling and not the investigators' own analysis. In this sample the table shows about 330,000 distinct CDR3 sequences, about a quarter of which occur a single time. The ten largest account for approximately 0.74% of the sample.

In this chain, TRBV3-1 is recombined with TRBJ1-2; no D segment can be confidently identified. The sequencing sample was made of naive CD8+ T cells from blood, with Jurkat cell RNA spiked in. What the cell subset or site label conveys for this sample: FACS-sorted CD8+CD4-CCR7+CD45RA+ naive T cells. This TCR was recovered from a human donor in good health. Some libraries in this study had Jurkat cell RNA spiked in. CDR3 loop: CASSQEWQTDYGYAF. Read as DNA, the sequence is TGTGCCAGCAGCCAAGAGTGGCAGACCGACTATGGCTACGCCTTC.